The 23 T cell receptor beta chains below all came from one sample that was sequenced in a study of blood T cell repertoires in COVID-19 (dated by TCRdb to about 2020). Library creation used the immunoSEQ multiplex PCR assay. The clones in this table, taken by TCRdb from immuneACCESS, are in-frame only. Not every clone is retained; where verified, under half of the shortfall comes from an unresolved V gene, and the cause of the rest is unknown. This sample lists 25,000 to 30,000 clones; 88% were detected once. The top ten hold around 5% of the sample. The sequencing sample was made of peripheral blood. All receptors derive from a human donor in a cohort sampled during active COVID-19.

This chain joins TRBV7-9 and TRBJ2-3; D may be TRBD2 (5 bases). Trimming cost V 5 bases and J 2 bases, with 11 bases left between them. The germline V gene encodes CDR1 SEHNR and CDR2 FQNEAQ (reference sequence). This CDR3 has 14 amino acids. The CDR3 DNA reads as TGTGCCAGCAGCCCCCCAGGACTCACAGATACGCAGTATTTT. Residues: CASSPPGLTDTQYF.

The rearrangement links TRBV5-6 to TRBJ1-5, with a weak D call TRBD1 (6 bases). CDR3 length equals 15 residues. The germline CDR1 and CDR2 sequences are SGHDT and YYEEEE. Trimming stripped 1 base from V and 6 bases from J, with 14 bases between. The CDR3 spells CASSLLQGGTQPQHF. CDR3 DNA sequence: TGTGCCAGCAGCTTGCTACAGGGCGGTACTCAGCCCCAGCATTTT.

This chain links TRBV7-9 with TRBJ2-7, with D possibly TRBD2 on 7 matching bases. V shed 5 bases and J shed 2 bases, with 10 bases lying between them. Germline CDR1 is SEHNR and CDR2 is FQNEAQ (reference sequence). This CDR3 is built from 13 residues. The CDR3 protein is CASSPGGPYEQYF. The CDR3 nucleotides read TGTGCCAGCAGCCCCGGGGGGCCCTACGAGCAGTACTTC. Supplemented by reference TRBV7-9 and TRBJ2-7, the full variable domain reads DTGVSQNPRHKITKRGQNVTFRCDPISEHNRLYWYRQTLGQGPEFLTYFQNEAQLEKSRLLSDRFSAERPKGSFSTLEIQRTEQGDSAMYLCASSPGGPYEQYFGPGTRLTVT.

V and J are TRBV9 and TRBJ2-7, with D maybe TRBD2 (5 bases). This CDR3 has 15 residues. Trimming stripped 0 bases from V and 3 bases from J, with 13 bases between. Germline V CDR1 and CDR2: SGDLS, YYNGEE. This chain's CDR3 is CASSVGSGYGYEQYF. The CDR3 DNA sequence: TGTGCCAGCAGCGTAGGATCGGGGTATGGCTACGAGCAGTACTTC.

Here the CDR3 DNA reads TGTGCCAGCAGTTCCCTGGGACAGCTTTGGGAGCAGTACTTC. It translates to CASSSLGQLWEQYF. V and J are TRBV28 and TRBJ2-7, with 7 bases matching TRBD1. This CDR3 region has 14 residues. J lost 7 bases, V lost 4 bases, and 10 bases had no gene match. The V gene's germline CDR1 is MDHEN and CDR2 SYDVKM.

CDR3 sequence reads: CASSPGTSGGPSDTQYF. The CDR3 bases are TGTGCCAGCAGCCCTGGGACTAGCGGGGGGCCGTCGGATACGCAGTATTTT. The chain links TRBV7-9 to TRBJ2-3; 15 bases align to TRBD2. This CDR3 comprises 17 residues. Germline V gene data show CDR1 as SEHNR and CDR2 as FQNEAQ (reference sequence). V lost 5 bases to trimming and J lost 6 bases; unmatched junction nucleotides: 9.

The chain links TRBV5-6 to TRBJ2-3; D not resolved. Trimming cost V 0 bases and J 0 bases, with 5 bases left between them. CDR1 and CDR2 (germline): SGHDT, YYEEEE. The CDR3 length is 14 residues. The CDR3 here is CASSLDSSTDTQYF. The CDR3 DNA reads TGTGCCAGCAGCTTGGATTCGAGCACAGATACGCAGTATTTT. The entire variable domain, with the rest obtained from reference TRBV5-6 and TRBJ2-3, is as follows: DAGVTQSPTHLIKTRGQQVTLRCSPKSGHDTVSWYQQALGQGPQFIFQYYEEEERQRGNFPDRFSGHQFPNYSSELNVNALLLGDSALYLCASSLDSSTDTQYFGPGTRLTVL.

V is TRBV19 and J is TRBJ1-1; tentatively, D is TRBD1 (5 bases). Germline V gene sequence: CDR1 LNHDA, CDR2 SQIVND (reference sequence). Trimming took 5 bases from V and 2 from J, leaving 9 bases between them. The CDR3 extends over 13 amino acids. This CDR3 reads CASSVGGNTEAFF. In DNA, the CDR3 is TGTGCCAGTAGTGTGGGGGGTAACACTGAAGCTTTCTTT.

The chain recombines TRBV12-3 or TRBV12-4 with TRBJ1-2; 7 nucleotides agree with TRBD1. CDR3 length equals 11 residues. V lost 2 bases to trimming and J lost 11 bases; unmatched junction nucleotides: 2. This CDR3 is CASSLPGQYTF. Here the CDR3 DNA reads TGTGCCAGCAGTTTACCGGGACAGTACACCTTC.

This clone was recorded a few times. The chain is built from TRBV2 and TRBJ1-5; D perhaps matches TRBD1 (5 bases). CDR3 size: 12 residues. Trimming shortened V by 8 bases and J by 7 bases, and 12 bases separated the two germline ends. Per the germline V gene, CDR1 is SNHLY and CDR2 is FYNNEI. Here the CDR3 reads CASRWGDQPQHF. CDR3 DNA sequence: TGTGCCAGCCGGTGGGGGGACCAGCCCCAGCATTTT.

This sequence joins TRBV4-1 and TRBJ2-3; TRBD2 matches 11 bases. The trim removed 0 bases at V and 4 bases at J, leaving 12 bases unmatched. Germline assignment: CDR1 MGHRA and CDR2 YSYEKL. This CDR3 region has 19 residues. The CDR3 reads CASSQEPPTSGGFPDTQYF. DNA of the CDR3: TGCGCCAGCAGCCAAGAGCCCCCTACTAGCGGGGGTTTCCCAGATACGCAGTATTTT.

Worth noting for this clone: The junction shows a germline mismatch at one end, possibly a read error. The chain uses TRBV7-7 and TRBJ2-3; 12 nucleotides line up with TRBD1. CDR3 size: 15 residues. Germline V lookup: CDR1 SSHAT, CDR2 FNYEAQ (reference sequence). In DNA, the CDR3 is TGTGCTAGCAGCTTCGGGACAGGGGGCTCGGATACGCAGTATTTT. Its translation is CASSFGTGGSDTQYF.

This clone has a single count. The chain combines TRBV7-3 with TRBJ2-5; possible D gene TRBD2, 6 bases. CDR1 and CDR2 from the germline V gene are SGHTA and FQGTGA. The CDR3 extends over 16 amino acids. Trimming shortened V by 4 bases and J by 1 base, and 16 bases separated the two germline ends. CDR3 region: CASSSSERVGQETQYF. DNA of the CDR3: TGTGCCAGCAGCTCCTCCGAGCGGGTGGGCCAAGAGACCCAGTACTTC.

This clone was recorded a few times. The CDR3 region has the DNA TGTGCCACCCAGGGGAGGGGATACAATGAGCAGTTCTTC. Translated: CATQGRGYNEQFF. The rearrangement links TRBV2 to TRBJ2-1, with D perhaps matching TRBD2 (7 bases). The germline CDR1 and CDR2 sequences are SNHLY and FYNNEI. The CDR3 sequence is 13 residues long. V was trimmed by 10 bases and J by 4 bases, leaving 14 bases between them.

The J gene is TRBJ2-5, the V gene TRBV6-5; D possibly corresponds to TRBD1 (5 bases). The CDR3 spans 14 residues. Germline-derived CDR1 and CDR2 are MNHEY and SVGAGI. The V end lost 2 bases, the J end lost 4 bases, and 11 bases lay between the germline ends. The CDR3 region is CASSYRQGRETQYF. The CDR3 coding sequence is TGTGCCAGCAGTTACAGGCAGGGAAGAGAGACCCAGTACTTC.

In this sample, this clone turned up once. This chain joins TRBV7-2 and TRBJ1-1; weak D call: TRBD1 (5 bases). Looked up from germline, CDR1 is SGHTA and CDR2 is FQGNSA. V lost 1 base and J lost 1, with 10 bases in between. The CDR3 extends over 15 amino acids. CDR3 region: CASSLDLGANTEAFF. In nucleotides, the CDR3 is TGTGCCAGCAGCTTAGACCTTGGGGCGAACACTGAAGCTTTCTTT.

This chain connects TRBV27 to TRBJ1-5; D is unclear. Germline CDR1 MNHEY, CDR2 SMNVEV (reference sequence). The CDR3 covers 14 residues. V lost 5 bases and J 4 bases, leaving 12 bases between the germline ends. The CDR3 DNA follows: TGTGCCAGCAGTGTAGCCCCACATAATCAGCCCCAGCATTTT. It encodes CASSVAPHNQPQHF.

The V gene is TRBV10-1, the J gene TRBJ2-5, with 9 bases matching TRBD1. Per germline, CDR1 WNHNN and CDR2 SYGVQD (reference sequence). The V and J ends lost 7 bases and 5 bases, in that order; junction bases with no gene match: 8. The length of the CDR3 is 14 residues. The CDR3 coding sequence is TGCGCCAGCATTAAGGGACAGGGCCTGGAGACCCAGTACTTC. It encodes CASIKGQGLETQYF.

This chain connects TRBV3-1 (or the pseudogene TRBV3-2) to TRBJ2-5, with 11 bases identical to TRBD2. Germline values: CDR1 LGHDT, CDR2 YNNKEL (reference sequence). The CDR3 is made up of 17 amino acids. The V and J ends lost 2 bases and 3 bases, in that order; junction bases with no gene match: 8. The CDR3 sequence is CASSQTLAGGGKETQYF. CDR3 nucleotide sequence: TGTGCCAGCAGCCAAACCCTAGCGGGGGGAGGGAAAGAGACCCAGTACTTC.

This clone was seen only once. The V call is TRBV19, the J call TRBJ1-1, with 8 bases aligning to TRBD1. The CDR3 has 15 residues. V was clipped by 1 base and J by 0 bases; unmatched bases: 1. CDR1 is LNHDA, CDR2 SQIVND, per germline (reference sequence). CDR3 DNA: TGTGCCAGTAGTATAGGGACAGGGATGAACACTGAAGCTTTCTTT. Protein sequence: CASSIGTGMNTEAFF.

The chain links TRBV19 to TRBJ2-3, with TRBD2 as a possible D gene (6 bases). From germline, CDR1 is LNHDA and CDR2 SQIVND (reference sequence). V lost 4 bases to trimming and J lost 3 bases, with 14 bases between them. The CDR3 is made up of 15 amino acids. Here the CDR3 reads CASSRLEARTDTQYF. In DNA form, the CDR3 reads TGTGCCAGTAGTAGACTAGAAGCTAGAACAGATACGCAGTATTTT.

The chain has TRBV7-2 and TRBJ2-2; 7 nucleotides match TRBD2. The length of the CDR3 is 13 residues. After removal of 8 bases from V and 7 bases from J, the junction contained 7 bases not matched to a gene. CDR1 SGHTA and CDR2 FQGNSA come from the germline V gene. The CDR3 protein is CASRLGGVGELFF. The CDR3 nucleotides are TGTGCCAGCCGCCTTGGGGGGGTCGGGGAGCTGTTTTTT.

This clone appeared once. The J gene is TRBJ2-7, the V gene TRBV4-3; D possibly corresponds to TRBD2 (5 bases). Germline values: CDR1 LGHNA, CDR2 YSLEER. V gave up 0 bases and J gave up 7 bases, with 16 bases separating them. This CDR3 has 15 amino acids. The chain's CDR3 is CASSQEGGSGLEQYF. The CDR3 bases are TGCGCCAGCAGCCAAGAAGGTGGCAGCGGTCTGGAGCAGTACTTC.